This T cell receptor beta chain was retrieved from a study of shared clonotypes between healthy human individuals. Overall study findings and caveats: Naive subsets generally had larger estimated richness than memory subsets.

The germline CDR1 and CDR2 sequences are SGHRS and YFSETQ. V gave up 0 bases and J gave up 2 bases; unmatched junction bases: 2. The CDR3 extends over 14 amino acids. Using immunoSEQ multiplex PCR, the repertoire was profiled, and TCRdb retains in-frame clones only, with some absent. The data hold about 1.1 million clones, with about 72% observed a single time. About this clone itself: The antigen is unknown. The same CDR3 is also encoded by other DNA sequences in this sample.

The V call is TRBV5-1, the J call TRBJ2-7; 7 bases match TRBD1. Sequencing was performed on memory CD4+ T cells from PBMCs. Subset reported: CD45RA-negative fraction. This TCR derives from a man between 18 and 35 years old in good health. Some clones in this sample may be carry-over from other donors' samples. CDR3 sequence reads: CASSLGDSPYEQYF. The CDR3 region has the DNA TGCGCCAGCAGCTTGGGGGACAGTCCCTACGAGCAGTACTTC. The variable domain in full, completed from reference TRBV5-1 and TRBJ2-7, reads KAGVTQTPRYLIKTRGQQVTLSCSPISGHRSVSWYQQTPGQGLQFLFEYFSETQRNKGNFPGRFSGRQFSNSRSEMNVSTLELGDSALYLCASSLGDSPYEQYFGPGTRLTVT.